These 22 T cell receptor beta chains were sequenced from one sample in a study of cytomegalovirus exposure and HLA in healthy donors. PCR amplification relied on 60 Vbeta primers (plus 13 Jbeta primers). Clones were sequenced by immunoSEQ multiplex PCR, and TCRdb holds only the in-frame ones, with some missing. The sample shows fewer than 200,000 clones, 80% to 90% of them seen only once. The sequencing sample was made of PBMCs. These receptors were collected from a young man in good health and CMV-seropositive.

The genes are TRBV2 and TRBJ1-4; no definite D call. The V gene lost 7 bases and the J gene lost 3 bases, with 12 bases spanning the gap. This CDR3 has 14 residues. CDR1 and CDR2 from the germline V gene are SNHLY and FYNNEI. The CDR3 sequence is CASKISGSNEKLFF. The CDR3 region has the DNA TGTGCCAGCAAAATTTCAGGATCTAATGAAAAACTGTTTTTT.

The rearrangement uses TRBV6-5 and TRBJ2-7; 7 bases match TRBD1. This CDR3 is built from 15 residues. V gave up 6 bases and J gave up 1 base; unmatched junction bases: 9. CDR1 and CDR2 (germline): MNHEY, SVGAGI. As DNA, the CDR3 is TGTGCCAGCAGCCCGACAGGGATAGGGTCCTACGAGCAGTACTTC. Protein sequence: CASSPTGIGSYEQYF.

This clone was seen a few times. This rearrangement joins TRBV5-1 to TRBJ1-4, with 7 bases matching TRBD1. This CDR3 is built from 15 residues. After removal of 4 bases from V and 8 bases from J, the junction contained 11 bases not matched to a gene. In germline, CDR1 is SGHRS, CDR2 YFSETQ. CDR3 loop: CASSLNPQGREKLFF. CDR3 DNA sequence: TGCGCCAGCAGCCTAAACCCACAGGGGCGAGAAAAACTGTTTTTT.

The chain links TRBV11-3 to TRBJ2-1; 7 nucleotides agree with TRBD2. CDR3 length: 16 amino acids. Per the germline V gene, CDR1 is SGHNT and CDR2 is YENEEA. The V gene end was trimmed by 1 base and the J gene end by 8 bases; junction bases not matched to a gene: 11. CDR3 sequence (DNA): TGTGCCAGCAGCTTAGTAGCCCAGCGGGAAATCGATGAGCAGTTCTTC. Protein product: CASSLVAQREIDEQFF.

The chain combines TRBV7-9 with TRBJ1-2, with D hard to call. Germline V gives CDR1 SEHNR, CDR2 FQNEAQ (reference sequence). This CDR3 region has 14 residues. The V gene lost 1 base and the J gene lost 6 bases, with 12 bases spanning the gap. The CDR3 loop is CASSLGAGSDGYTF. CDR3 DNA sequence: TGTGCCAGCAGCTTAGGCGCCGGGTCAGATGGCTACACCTTC.

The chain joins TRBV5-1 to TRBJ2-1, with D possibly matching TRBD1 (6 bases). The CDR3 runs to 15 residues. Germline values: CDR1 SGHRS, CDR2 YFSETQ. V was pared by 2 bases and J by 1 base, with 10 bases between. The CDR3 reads CASSLDRPSYNEQFF. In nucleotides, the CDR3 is TGCGCCAGCAGCTTAGACAGGCCTTCCTACAATGAGCAGTTCTTC. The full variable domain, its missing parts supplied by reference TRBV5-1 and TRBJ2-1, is KAGVTQTPRYLIKTRGQQVTLSCSPISGHRSVSWYQQTPGQGLQFLFEYFSETQRNKGNFPGRFSGRQFSNSRSEMNVSTLELGDSALYLCASSLDRPSYNEQFFGPGTRLTVL.

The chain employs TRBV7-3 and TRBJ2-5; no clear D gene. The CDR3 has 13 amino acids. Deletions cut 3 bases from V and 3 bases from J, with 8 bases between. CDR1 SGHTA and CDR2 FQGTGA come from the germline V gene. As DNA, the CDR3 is TGTGCCAGCAGCTTCTCGAGCGAAGAGACCCAGTACTTC. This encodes CASSFSSEETQYF.

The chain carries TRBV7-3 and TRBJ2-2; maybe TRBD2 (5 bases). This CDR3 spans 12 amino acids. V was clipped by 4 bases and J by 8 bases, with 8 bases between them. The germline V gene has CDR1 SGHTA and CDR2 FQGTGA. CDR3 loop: CASSSREGELFF. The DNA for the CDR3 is TGTGCCAGCAGCTCCCGGGAAGGGGAGCTGTTTTTT. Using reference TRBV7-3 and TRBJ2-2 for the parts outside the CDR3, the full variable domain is GAGVSQTPSNKVTEKGKYVELRCDPISGHTALYWYRQSLGQGPEFLIYFQGTGAADDSGLPNDRFFAVRPEGSVSTLKIQRTERGDSAVYLCASSSREGELFFGEGSRLTVL.

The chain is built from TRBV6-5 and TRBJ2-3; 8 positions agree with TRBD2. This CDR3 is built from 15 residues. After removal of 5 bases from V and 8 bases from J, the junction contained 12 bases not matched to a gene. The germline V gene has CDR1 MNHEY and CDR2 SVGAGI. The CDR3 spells CASSPGLGAIGTQYF. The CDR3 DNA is TGTGCCAGCAGTCCGGGACTAGGGGCGATCGGTACGCAGTATTTT.

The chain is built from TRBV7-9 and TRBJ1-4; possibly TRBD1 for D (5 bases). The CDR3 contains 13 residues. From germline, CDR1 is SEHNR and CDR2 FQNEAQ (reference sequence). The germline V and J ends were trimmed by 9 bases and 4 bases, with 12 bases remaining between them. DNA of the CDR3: TGTGCCAGGCGGACAAGCCTTAATGAAAAACTGTTTTTT. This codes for CARRTSLNEKLFF.

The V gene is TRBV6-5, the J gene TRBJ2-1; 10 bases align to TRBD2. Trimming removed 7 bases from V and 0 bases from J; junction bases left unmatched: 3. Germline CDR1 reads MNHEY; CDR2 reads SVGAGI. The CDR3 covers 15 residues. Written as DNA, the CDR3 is TGTGCCAGCAAGCGGGAGGGCAACTCCTACAATGAGCAGTTCTTC. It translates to CASKREGNSYNEQFF.

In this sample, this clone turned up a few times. The chain's CDR3 is CASSQGTGEGNQPQHF. Here the CDR3 DNA reads TGCGCCAGCAGCCAGGGAACAGGGGAAGGCAATCAGCCCCAGCATTTT. The V call is TRBV4-1, the J call TRBJ1-5; 7 nucleotides agree with TRBD1. There are 16 residues in the CDR3. V dropped 3 bases and J dropped 2; count of bases not matched to a gene: 7. The V gene's germline CDR1 is MGHRA and CDR2 YSYEKL.

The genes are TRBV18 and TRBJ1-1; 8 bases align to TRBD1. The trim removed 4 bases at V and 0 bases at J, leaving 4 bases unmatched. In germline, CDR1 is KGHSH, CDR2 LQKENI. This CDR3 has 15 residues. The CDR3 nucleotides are TGTGCCAGCTCACGGGGGACAGGTTTGAACACTGAAGCTTTCTTT. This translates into CASSRGTGLNTEAFF.

As DNA, the CDR3 is TGTGCCAGCAGTATCTCTACTAGGAATGAAAAACTGTTTTTT. Translating it yields CASSISTRNEKLFF. The genes are TRBV2 and TRBJ1-4, with unresolved D. Germline values: CDR1 SNHLY, CDR2 FYNNEI. The V end lost 5 bases, the J end lost 5 bases, and 12 bases lay between the germline ends. This CDR3 region has 14 residues.

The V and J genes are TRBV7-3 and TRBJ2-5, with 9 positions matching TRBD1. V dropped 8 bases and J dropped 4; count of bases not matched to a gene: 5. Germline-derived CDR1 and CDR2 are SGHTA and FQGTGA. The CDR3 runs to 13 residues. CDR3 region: CASATGGGETQYF. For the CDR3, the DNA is TGTGCCAGCGCGACAGGGGGGGGAGAGACCCAGTACTTC.

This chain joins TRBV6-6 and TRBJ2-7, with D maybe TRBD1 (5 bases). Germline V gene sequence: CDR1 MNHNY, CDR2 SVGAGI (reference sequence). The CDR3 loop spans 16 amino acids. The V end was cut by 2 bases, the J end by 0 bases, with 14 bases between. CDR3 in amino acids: CASSYGTGALSYEQYF. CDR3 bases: TGTGCCAGCAGTTACGGTACAGGAGCCCTCTCCTACGAGCAGTACTTC.

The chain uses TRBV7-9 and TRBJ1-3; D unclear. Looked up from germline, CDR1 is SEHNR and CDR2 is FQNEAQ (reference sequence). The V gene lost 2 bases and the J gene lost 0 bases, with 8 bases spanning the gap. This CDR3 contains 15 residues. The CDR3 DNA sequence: TGTGCCAGCAGCTTACAGGATTTCTCTGGAAACACCATATATTTT. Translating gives CASSLQDFSGNTIYF.

This chain's CDR3 is CASSPGGHNQPQHF. The CDR3 region has the DNA TGCGCCAGCAGCCCCGGGGGGCATAATCAGCCCCAGCATTTT. V and J are TRBV5-1 and TRBJ1-5, with D maybe TRBD1 (6 bases). The germline CDR1 and CDR2 sequences are SGHRS and YFSETQ. V was trimmed by 4 bases and J by 4 bases, leaving 12 bases between them. The CDR3 consists of 14 residues.

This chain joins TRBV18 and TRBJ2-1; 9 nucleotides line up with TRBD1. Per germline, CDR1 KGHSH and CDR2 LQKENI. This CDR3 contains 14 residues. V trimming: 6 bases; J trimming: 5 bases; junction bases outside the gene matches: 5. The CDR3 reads CASSRDRVHNEQFF. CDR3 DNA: TGTGCCAGCTCTCGGGACAGGGTTCACAATGAGCAGTTCTTC.

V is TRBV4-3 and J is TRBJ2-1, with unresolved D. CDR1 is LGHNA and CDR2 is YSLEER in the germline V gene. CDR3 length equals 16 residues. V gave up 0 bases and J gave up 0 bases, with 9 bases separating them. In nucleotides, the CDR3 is TGCGCCAGCAGCCAAGATTGGTTGGCCTCCTACAATGAGCAGTTCTTC. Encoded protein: CASSQDWLASYNEQFF.

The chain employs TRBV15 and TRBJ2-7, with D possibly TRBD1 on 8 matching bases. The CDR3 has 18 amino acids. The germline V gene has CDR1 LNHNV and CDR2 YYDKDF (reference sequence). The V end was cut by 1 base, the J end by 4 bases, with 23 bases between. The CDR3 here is CATSRGSGQGGVKYEQYF. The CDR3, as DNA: TGTGCCACCAGCAGAGGCTCCGGACAGGGAGGGGTGAAATACGAGCAGTACTTC.

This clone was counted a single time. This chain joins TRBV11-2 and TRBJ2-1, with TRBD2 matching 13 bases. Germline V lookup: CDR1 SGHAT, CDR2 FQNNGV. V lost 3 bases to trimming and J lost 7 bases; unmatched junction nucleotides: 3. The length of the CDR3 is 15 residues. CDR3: CASSFGTSGINEQFF. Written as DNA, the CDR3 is TGTGCCAGCAGCTTCGGGACTAGCGGGATTAATGAGCAGTTCTTC.